The rows below give T cell receptor beta chains drawn from one sample of a study of blood T cells in healthy people across ages. A single record per CDR3 protein comes from TCRdb applying MiXCR to the 5' RACE reads. The sample has 800,000 or so distinct CDR3 sequences, around 25% seen once. The sample was also reused in another study, on T cells of mothers and their children.

The sequenced material came from blood. The origin of the receptors is a boy aged 5-17 years in good health. Both conserved end residues are part of each CDR3. Fields, in order: V gene, J gene, CDR3 protein.

V: TRBV20-1
J: TRBJ2-5
CDR3: CSARTSGIWEETQYF

V: TRBV4-2
J: NA
CDR3: CASSQALPGLAGRFEQFF

V: TRBV7-8
J: NA
CDR3: CASSSFRVDRAHEQYF

V: TRBV5-1
J: TRBJ2-3
CDR3: CASSLGEGTDTQYF

V: TRBV19
J: TRBJ2-7
CDR3: CASSIFADYEQYF

V: TRBV20-1
J: TRBJ2-5
CDR3: CSARDHYQETQYF

V: TRBV11-2
J: TRBJ2-2
CDR3: CASSWALELFF

V: TRBV3-1
J: NA
CDR3: CASSQYGLVVNEQYF

V: TRBV9
J: TRBJ2-5
CDR3: CASSVASTGPGGGRETQYF

V: TRBV6-2/TRBV6-3
J: TRBJ1-2
CDR3: CASSYGQGVGGYTF

V: TRBV29-1
J: NA
CDR3: CSVERLLAGTYEQYF

V: TRBV29-1
J: TRBJ2-1
CDR3: CSVEGVNGGRFYNEQFF

V: TRBV7-2
J: NA
CDR3: CASSLSGYYEQYF

V: TRBV20-1
J: TRBJ2-7
CDR3: CSAQKDGGPGEQYF

V: TRBV18
J: TRBJ2-4
CDR3: CASSPRLRGPKNIQYF

V: TRBV28
J: TRBJ1-2
CDR3: CASSVDSGEDGYTF

V: TRBV27
J: TRBJ2-7
CDR3: CASSLQPTSGLTYEQYF

V: TRBV6-2/TRBV6-3
J: NA
CDR3: CASSAFSAQGIHEQYF

V: TRBV5-1
J: TRBJ2-3
CDR3: CASSRWTGSTDTQYF

V: TRBV9
J: TRBJ2-7
CDR3: CASSGQGYEQYF

V: TRBV4-3
J: TRBJ2-2
CDR3: CASSLQPTGRELFF

V: TRBV20-1
J: TRBJ2-7
CDR3: CSANPRQGLSYEQYF

V: TRBV5-1
J: TRBJ2-1
CDR3: CASSGGLAERFYNEQFF

V: TRBV20-1
J: NA
CDR3: CSARGWTMDYNEQFF

V: TRBV6-5
J: TRBJ2-1
CDR3: CASRPGASYNEQFF

V: TRBV20-1
J: TRBJ2-3
CDR3: CSAGLAGPDTQYF

V: TRBV12-3/TRBV12-4
J: TRBJ1-3
CDR3: CASSLYHSGNTIYF

V: TRBV15
J: TRBJ2-7
CDR3: CATSRRESYEQYF

V: TRBV12-3/TRBV12-4
J: TRBJ2-3
CDR3: CASNAARGTSGADTQCF

V: TRBV6-1
J: TRBJ2-1
CDR3: CASSAPGLTYNEQFF

V: TRBV12-3/TRBV12-4
J: TRBJ2-4
CDR3: CASSLLGGGAGIAKNIQYF

V: TRBV20-1
J: NA
CDR3: CSARSSGSFSYEQYF

V: TRBV28
J: TRBJ2-6
CDR3: CAKQGAGGANVLTF

V: TRBV11-2
J: TRBJ1-4
CDR3: CASSLTGGNEKLFF

V: TRBV14
J: TRBJ2-7
CDR3: CASSQLTGMGEQYF

V: TRBV6-1
J: TRBJ2-5
CDR3: CASNTFDREETQYF

V: TRBV28
J: TRBJ1-6
CDR3: CASRSLSAGSVSPLHF

V: TRBV2
J: NA
CDR3: CASGQGANEQYF

V: TRBV6-1
J: TRBJ2-4
CDR3: CASSENQGGGNIQYF

V: TRBV29-1
J: NA
CDR3: CSVQDSGTQYF

V: TRBV20-1
J: TRBJ2-1
CDR3: CSARDLVGVSSYNEQFF

V: TRBV28
J: TRBJ2-7
CDR3: CASSFPSGGTKSYEQYF

V: TRBV18
J: TRBJ1-1
CDR3: CASSPGQLGTEAFF

V: TRBV11-2
J: TRBJ2-4
CDR3: CASSSVLAKNIQYF

V: TRBV24-1
J: NA
CDR3: CATSDSWTSGRSGNEQFF

V: TRBV29-1
J: TRBJ2-3
CDR3: CSVEIHGQPTDTQYF

V: TRBV29-1
J: TRBJ2-5
CDR3: CSTLQGGQETQYF

V: TRBV5-1
J: TRBJ1-2
CDR3: CASSGPPTGIGYTF

V: TRBV27
J: TRBJ1-1
CDR3: CASSQRGRTEAFF

V: TRBV7-9
J: TRBJ2-5
CDR3: CASRNRTSGGQETQYF

V: TRBV14
J: TRBJ2-5
CDR3: CASSQQTEETQYF

V: TRBV12-3/TRBV12-4
J: TRBJ1-2
CDR3: CASSLDSRYGYTF

V: TRBV7-9
J: TRBJ2-5
CDR3: CASSSRALATYQETQYF

V: TRBV10-3
J: TRBJ1-4
CDR3: CAISESQGQNEKLFF

V: TRBV25-1
J: TRBJ2-5
CDR3: CASSEFGQEETQYF